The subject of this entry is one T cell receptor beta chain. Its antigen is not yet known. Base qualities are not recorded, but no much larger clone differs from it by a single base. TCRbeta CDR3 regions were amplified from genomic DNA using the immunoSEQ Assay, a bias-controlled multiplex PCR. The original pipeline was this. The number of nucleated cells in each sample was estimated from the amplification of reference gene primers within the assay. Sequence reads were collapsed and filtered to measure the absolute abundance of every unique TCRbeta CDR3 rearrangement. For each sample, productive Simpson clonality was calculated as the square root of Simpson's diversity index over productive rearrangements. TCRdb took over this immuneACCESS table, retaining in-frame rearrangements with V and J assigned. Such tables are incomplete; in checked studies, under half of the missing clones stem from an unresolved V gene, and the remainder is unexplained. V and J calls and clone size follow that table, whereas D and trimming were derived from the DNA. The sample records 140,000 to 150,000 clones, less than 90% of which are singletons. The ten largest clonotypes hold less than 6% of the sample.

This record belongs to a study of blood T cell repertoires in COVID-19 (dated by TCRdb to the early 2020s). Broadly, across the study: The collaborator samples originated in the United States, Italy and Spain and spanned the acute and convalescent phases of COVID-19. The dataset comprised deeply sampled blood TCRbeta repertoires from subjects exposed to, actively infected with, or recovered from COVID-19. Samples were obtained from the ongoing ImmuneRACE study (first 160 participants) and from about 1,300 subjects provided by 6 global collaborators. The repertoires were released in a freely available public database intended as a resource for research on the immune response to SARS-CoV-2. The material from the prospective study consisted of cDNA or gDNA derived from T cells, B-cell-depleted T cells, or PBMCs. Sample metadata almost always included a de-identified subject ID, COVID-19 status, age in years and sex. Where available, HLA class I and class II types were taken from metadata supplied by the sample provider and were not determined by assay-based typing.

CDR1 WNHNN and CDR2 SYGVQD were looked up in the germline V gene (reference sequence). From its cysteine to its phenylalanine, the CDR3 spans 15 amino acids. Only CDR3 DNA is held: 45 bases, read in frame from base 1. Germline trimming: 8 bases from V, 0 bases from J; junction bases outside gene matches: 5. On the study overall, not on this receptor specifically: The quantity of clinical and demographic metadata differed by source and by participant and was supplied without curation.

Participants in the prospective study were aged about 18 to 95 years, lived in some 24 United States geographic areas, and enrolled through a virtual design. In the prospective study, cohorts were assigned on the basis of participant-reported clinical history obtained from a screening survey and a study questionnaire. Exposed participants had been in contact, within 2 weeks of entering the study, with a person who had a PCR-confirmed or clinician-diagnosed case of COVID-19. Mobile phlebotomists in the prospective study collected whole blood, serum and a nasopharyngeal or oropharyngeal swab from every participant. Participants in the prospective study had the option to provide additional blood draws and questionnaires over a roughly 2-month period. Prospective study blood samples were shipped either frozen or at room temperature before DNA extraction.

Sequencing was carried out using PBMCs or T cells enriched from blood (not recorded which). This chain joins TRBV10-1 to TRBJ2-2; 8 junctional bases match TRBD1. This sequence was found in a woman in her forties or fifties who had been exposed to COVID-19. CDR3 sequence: CASSGQGSNTGELFF. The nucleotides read TGCGCCAGCTCCGGACAGGGCTCGAACACCGGGGAGCTGTTTTTT.